Listed below are T cell receptor beta chains from one sample, sequenced in a study of T cell responses to AZD1222 COVID-19 vaccine. TCRdb's table, derived via immunoSEQ multiplex PCR, lists solely in-frame clones and lacks some. This sample has roughly 250,000 clones, with roughly 93% found just once. Specimen: peripheral blood, collected on day 0 of AZD1222 vaccination. The receptor source for this set is an adult in good health. CDR3s include the opening cysteine and the closing phenylalanine or tryptophan. The D gene is left open where the match is weak. Clone size is not always given. Where it is, it says once, few, many or a class for expanded clones.

v_call: TRBV4-1; clone_size: once; j_call: TRBJ1-6; d_call: NA; cdr3_nt: TGCGCCAGCAGCCAAGATCTCGGATGGTCCTATAATTCACCCCTCCACTTT; cdr3_aa: CASSQDLGWSYNSPLHF
v_call: TRBV27; clone_size: few; j_call: TRBJ1-3; d_call: NA; cdr3_nt: TGTGCCAGCAGTTTCGCGGCAGGGAATGGAAACACCATATATTTT; cdr3_aa: CASSFAAGNGNTIYF
v_call: TRBV4-3; clone_size: NA; j_call: TRBJ2-2; d_call: TRBD1; cdr3_nt: TGCGCCAGCAGCCCCCGGGGTGACAGGGGATACACCGGGGAGCTGTTTTTT; cdr3_aa: CASSPRGDRGYTGELFF
v_call: TRBV13; clone_size: NA; j_call: TRBJ2-7; d_call: TRBD2; cdr3_nt: TGTGCCAGCAGCACCGGACTAGCCTACGAGCAGTACTTC; cdr3_aa: CASSTGLAYEQYF
v_call: TRBV28; clone_size: NA; j_call: TRBJ2-5; d_call: NA; cdr3_nt: TGTGCCATTGAGCGGAACCTTGGGGGGACCCAGTACTTC; cdr3_aa: CAIERNLGGTQYF
v_call: TRBV6-6; clone_size: NA; j_call: TRBJ1-1; d_call: NA; cdr3_nt: TGTGCCAGCAGTTACTCGACGGCCCCAACACGGGCTTTCTTT; cdr3_aa: CASSYSTAPTRAFF
v_call: TRBV7-3; clone_size: NA; j_call: TRBJ2-7; d_call: TRBD2; cdr3_nt: TGTGCCAGCAGGTCCTCTGGGACTAGCGGGAGGAGATACGAGCAGTACTTC; cdr3_aa: CASRSSGTSGRRYEQYF
v_call: TRBV18; clone_size: NA; j_call: TRBJ2-1; d_call: NA; cdr3_nt: TGTGCCAGCTCACTTTCCTCAGGGGAAGGGGAGCAGTTCTTC; cdr3_aa: CASSLSSGEGEQFF
v_call: TRBV4-3; clone_size: NA; j_call: TRBJ2-3; d_call: TRBD2; cdr3_nt: TGCGCCAGCAGCCAAGCTTTGACTAGCGCTAGCACAGATACGCAGTATTTT; cdr3_aa: CASSQALTSASTDTQYF
v_call: TRBV4-3; clone_size: NA; j_call: TRBJ2-2; d_call: TRBD2; cdr3_nt: TGCGCCAGCAGCCAAGTGGCGGGAGGGGCGAACACCGGGGAGCTGTTTTTT; cdr3_aa: CASSQVAGGANTGELFF
v_call: TRBV7-2; clone_size: NA; j_call: TRBJ2-2; d_call: NA; cdr3_nt: TGTGCCAGCAGCTTAGACAGGGCAAACACCGGGGAGCTGTTTTTT; cdr3_aa: CASSLDRANTGELFF
v_call: TRBV28; clone_size: NA; j_call: TRBJ1-4; d_call: NA; cdr3_nt: TGTGCCAGCAGTCTTCATGCAACTAATGAAAAACTGTTTTTT; cdr3_aa: CASSLHATNEKLFF
v_call: TRBV7-2; clone_size: NA; j_call: TRBJ2-7; d_call: NA; cdr3_nt: TGTGCCAGCAGCTTAGGGACCAGGCCATACGAGCAGTACTTC; cdr3_aa: CASSLGTRPYEQYF
v_call: TRBV27; clone_size: NA; j_call: TRBJ2-3; d_call: NA; cdr3_nt: TGTGCCAGCAGTTTATGGGCTCCCTCTAGCACAGATACGCAGTATTTT; cdr3_aa: CASSLWAPSSTDTQYF
v_call: TRBV6-2/TRBV6-3; clone_size: few; j_call: TRBJ2-7; d_call: NA; cdr3_nt: TGTGCCAGCAGTAGCCTCATCGAGCAGTACTTC; cdr3_aa: CASSSLIEQYF
v_call: TRBV3-1/TRBV3-2; clone_size: NA; j_call: TRBJ1-2; d_call: NA; cdr3_nt: TGTGCCAGCAGCCCCCCCGGTAGGGCCTATGGCTACACCTTC; cdr3_aa: CASSPPGRAYGYTF
v_call: TRBV5-6; clone_size: few; j_call: TRBJ2-7; d_call: NA; cdr3_nt: TGTGCCAGCAGCTTGGGAGGCTACGAGCAGTACTTC; cdr3_aa: CASSLGGYEQYF
v_call: TRBV7-7; clone_size: once; j_call: TRBJ2-7; d_call: NA; cdr3_nt: TGTGCCAGCAGCTTAGGGGTCAACTACGAGCAGTACTTC; cdr3_aa: CASSLGVNYEQYF
v_call: TRBV28; clone_size: NA; j_call: TRBJ1-2; d_call: TRBD1; cdr3_nt: TGTGCCAGCAAAACAGGGGGCGCAGGCTACACCTTC; cdr3_aa: CASKTGGAGYTF